This T cell receptor beta chain was observed in a study of blood T cell repertoires in COVID-19. Background on the study: Researchers got acute and convalescent COVID-19 samples from the United States, Italy and Spain. T cells, B-cell-depleted T cells, or PBMCs provided the cDNA or gDNA that served as material.

Per the study methods: Using reference gene primer amplification, nucleated cell counts were estimated. Clones were sequenced by immunoSEQ multiplex PCR, and TCRdb holds only the in-frame ones, with some missing. Clone size and V and J calls were adopted from that table, with D and trimming inferred from the DNA. The sample holds more than 200,000 clones, more than 75% seen once. The CDR3 runs 18 residues. Per the germline V gene, CDR1 is LNHNV and CDR2 is YYDKDF (reference sequence). V shed 1 base and J 1 base; nucleotides not matched to a gene: 5. The sequenced material came from PBMCs or T cells enriched from blood (not recorded which). The TCR sequence derives from a man aged 30-40 years in a cohort exposed to, infected with or recovered from COVID-19 (not recorded which). V gene TRBV15 combines with J gene TRBJ2-6, with 9 bases that match TRBD1. The chain's CDR3 is CATSRGTGVRSGANVLTF. The CDR3 DNA reads as TGTGCCACCAGCAGAGGGACAGGGGTCAGATCTGGGGCCAACGTCCTGACTTTC.